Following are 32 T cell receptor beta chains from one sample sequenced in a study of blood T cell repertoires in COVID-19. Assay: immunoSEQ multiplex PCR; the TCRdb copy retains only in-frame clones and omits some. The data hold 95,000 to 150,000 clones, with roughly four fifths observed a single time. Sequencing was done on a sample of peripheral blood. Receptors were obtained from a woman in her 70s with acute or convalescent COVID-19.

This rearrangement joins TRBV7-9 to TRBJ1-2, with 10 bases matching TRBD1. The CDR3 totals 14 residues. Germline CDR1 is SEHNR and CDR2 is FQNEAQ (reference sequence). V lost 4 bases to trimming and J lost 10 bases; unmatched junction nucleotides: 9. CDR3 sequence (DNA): TGTGCCAGCAGCTCCCCCGGGACAGGGGCACTCTACACCTTC. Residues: CASSSPGTGALYTF.

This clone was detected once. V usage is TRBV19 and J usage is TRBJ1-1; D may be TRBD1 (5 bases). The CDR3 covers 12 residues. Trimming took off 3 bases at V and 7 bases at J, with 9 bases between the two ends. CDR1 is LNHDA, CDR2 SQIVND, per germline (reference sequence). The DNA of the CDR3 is TGTGCCAGTAGTATTGGGGGGGGTGAAGCTTTCTTT. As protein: CASSIGGGEAFF.

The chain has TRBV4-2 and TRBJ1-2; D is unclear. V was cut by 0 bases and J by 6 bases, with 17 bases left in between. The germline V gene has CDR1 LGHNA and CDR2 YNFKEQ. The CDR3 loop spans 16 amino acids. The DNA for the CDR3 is TGTGCCAGCAGCCAAGATGGTGGCAGGACTTTGCATGGCTACACCTTC. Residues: CASSQDGGRTLHGYTF.

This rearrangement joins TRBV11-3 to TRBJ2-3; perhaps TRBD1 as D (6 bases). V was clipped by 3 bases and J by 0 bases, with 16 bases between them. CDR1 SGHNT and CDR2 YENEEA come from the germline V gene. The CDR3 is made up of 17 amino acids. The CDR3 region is CASSFSSTGFSTDTQYF. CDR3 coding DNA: TGTGCCAGCAGCTTTTCTTCGACAGGTTTCAGCACAGATACGCAGTATTTT. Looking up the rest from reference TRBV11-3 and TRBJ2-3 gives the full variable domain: EAGVVQSPRYKIIEKKQPVAFWCNPISGHNTLYWYLQNLGQGPELLIRYENEEAVDDSQLPKDRFSAERLKGVDSTLKIQPAELGDSAVYLCASSFSSTGFSTDTQYFGPGTRLTVL.

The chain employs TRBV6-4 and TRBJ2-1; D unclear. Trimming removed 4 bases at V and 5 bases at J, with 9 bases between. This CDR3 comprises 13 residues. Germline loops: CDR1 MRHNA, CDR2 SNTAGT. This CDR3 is CASSAKEDNEQFF. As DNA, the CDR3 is TGTGCCAGCAGTGCAAAAGAGGACAATGAGCAGTTCTTC.

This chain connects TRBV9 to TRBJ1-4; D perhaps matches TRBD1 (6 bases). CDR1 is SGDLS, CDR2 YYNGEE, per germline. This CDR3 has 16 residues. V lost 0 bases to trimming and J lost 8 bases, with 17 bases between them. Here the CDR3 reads CASSVATGRGAEKLFF. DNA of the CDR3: TGTGCCAGCAGCGTAGCTACGGGCAGGGGAGCCGAAAAACTGTTTTTT.

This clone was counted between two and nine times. The CDR3: CVRSPGHFQETQYF. CDR3 nucleotides: TGTGTCAGAAGCCCCGGACACTTCCAAGAGACCCAGTACTTC. The chain is built from TRBV7-5 and TRBJ2-5; the table's TRBD1 call for D was not verified on the DNA. TRBV7-5 is marked as a pseudogene. The CDR3 totals 14 residues.

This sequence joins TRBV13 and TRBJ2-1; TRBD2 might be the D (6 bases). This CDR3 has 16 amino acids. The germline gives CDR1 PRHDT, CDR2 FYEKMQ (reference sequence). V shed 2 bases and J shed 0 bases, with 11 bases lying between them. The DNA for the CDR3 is TGTGCCAGCAGCTTATCCGGCGGGGACTCCTACAATGAGCAGTTCTTC. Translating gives CASSLSGGDSYNEQFF.

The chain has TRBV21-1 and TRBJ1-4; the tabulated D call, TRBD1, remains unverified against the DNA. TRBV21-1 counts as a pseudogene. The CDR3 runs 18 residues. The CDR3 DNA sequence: TGTGCCAGCAGCAAAGGATACAGACAGGGGGCTCTGGAGGAAAAACTGTTTTTT. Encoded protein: CASSKGYRQGALEEKLFF.

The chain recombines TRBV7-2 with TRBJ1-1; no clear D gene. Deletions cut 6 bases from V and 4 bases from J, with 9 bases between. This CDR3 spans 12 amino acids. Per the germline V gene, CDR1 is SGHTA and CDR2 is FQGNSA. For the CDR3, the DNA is TGTGCCAGCAGTTGGCAGGCCACTGAAGCTTTCTTT. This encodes CASSWQATEAFF.

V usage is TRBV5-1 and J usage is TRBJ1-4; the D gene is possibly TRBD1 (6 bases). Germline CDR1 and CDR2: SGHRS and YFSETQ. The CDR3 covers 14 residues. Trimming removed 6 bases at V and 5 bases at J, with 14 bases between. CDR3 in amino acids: CASTPGTSNEKLFF. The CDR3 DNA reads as TGCGCCAGCACTCCGGGGACATCGAATGAAAAACTGTTTTTT.

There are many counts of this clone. The CDR3 DNA is TGTGCCAGCAGCGGTGACAGGGCAGGGGTTCAGGATGAAAAACTGTTTTTT. Translated, it gives CASSGDRAGVQDEKLFF. The genes are TRBV7-9 and TRBJ1-4; 7 bases fit TRBD1. CDR1 and CDR2 (germline): SEHNR, FQNEAQ (reference sequence). With 5 bases clipped from V and 6 bases from J, the junction kept 15 bases outside the gene matches. This CDR3 has 17 residues.

The CDR3 reads CASSQGPYGYTF. The CDR3 DNA is TGCGCCAGCAGCCAGGGCCCCTATGGCTACACCTTC. The chain carries TRBV4-1 and TRBJ1-2; the D is unclear. V lost 3 bases and J lost 4, with 6 bases in between. This CDR3 has 12 residues. Germline CDR1 MGHRA, CDR2 YSYEKL.

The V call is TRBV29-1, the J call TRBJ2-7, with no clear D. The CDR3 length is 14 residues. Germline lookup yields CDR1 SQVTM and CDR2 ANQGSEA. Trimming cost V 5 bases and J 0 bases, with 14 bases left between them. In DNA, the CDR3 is TGCAGCGTTACTGTTTCTAGGATCTCCTACGAGCAGTACTTC. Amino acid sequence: CSVTVSRISYEQYF.

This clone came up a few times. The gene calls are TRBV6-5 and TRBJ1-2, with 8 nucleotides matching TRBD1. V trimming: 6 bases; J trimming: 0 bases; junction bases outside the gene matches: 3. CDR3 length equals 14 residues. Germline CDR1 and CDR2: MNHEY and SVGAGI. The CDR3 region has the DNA TGTGCCAGCAGAGGACAGGGCACTAACTATGGCTACACCTTC. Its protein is CASRGQGTNYGYTF.

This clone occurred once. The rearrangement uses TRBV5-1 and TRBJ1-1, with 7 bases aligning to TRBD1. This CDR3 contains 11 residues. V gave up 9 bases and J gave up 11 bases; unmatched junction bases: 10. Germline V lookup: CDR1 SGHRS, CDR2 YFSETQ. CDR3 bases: TGCGCCAAACTCACAGGGGCTCTGGCTTTCTTT. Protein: CAKLTGALAFF.

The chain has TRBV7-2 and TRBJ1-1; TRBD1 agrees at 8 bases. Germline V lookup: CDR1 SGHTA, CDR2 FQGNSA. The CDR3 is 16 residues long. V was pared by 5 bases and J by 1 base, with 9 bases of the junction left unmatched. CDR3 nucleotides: TGTGCCAGCAGCCACTTGCGAGGGACAGGGAACACTGAAGCTTTCTTT. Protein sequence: CASSHLRGTGNTEAFF. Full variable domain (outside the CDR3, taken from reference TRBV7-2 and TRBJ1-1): GAGVSQSPSNKVTEKGKDVELRCDPISGHTALYWYRQSLGQGLEFLIYFQGNSAPDKSGLPSDRFSAERTGGSVSTLTIQRTQQEDSAVYLCASSHLRGTGNTEAFFGQGTRLTVV.

In DNA, the CDR3 is TGTGCCAGCAGCCCTCGACCCGACCCGGGGAGTACGCAGTATTTT. It is translated as CASSPRPDPGSTQYF. The V and J genes are TRBV9 and TRBJ2-3; the D gene is possibly TRBD2 (5 bases). The germline V gene has CDR1 SGDLS and CDR2 YYNGEE. The germline V and J ends were trimmed by 4 bases and 8 bases, with 20 bases remaining between them. CDR3 length: 15 residues.

CDR3 sequence (DNA): TGTGCCTGGAGTGTACAGGGGCAGACTCCAAGGCAGTTCTTC. This gives the protein CAWSVQGQTPRQFF. The rearrangement joins TRBV30 to TRBJ2-1, with 7 nucleotides matching TRBD1. The trim removed 0 bases at V and 12 bases at J, leaving 11 bases unmatched. Germline V CDR1 and CDR2: GTSNPN, SVGIG (reference sequence). The CDR3 runs 14 residues. The entire variable domain, with the rest obtained from reference TRBV30 and TRBJ2-1, is as follows: SQTIHQWPATLVQPVGSPLSLECTVEGTSNPNLYWYRQAAGRGLQLLFYSVGIGQISSEVPQNLSASRPQDRQFILSSKKLLLSDSGFYLCAWSVQGQTPRQFFGPGTRLTVL.

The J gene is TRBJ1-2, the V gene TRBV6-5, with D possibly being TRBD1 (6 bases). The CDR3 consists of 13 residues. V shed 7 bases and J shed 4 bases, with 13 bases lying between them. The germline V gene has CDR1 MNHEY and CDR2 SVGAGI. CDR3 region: CASKEGGIYGYTF. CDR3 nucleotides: TGTGCCAGCAAAGAGGGGGGGATCTATGGCTACACCTTC.

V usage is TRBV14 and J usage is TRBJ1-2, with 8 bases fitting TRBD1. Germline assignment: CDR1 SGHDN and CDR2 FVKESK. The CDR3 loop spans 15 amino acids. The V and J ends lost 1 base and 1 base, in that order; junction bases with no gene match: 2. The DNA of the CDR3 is TGTGCCAGCAGCCAAGGGACAGGGATTAACTATGGCTACACCTTC. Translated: CASSQGTGINYGYTF.

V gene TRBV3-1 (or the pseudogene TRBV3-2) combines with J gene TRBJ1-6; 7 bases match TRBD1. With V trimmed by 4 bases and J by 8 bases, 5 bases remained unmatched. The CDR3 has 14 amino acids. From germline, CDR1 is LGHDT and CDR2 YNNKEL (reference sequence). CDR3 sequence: CASSLSTGDSPLHF. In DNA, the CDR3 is TGTGCCAGCAGCCTATCAACAGGGGATTCACCCCTCCACTTT.

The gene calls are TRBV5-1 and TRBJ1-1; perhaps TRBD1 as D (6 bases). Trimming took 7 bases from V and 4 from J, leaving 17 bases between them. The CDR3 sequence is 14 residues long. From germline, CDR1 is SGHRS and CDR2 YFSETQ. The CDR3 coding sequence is TGCGCCAGCGTCCCCGAGGGGGTCGGCACTGAAGCTTTCTTT. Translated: CASVPEGVGTEAFF.

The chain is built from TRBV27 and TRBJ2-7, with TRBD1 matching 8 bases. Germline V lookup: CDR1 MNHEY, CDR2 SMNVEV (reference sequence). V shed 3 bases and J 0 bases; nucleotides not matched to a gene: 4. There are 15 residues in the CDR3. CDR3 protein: CASSLTTGGSYEQYF. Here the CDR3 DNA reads TGTGCCAGCAGTTTGACAACAGGGGGCTCCTACGAGCAGTACTTC.

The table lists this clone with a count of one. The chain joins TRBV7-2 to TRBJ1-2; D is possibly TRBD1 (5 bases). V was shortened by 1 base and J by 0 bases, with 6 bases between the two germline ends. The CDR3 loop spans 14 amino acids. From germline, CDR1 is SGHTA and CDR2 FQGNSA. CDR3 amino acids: CASSLGQTNYGYTF. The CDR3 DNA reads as TGTGCCAGCAGCTTAGGACAGACTAACTATGGCTACACCTTC.

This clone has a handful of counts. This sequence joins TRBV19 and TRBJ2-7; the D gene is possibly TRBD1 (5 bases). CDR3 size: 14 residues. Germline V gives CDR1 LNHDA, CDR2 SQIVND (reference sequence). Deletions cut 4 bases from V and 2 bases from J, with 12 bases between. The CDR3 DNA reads TGTGCCAGTAGTACCCAGACAGCACCCTACGAGCAGTACGTC. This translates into CASSTQTAPYEQYV.

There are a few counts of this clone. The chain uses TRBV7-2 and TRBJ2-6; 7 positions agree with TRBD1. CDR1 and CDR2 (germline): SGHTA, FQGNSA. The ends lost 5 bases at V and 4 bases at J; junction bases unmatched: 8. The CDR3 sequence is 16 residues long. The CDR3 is CASSQGGRLGANVLTF. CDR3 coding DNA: TGTGCCAGCAGCCAAGGGGGCCGTCTAGGGGCCAACGTCCTGACTTTC.

CDR3 in DNA: TGTGCCAGCAGCTCCCCCAGGACTACCACAGATACGCAGTATTTT. Encoded protein: CASSSPRTTTDTQYF. The chain joins TRBV7-9 to TRBJ2-3, with a tentative D call TRBD2 (6 bases). Looked up from germline, CDR1 is SEHNR and CDR2 is FQNEAQ (reference sequence). This CDR3 region has 15 residues. V was trimmed by 4 bases and J by 2 bases, leaving 13 bases between them.

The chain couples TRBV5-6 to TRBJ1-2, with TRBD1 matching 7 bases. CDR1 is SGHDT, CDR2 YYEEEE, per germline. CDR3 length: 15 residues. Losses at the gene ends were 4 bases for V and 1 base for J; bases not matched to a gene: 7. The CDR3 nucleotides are TGTGCCAGCAGCGAAACAGGGGCCTATAACTATGGCTACACCTTC. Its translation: CASSETGAYNYGYTF.

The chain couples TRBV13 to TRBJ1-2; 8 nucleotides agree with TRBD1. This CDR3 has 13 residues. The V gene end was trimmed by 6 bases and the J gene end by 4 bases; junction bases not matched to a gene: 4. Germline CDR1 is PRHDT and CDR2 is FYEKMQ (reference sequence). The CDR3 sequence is CASRNTGGYGYTF. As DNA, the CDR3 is TGTGCCAGCAGAAACACAGGGGGCTATGGCTACACCTTC. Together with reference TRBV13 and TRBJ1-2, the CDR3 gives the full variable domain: AAGVIQSPRHLIKEKRETATLKCYPIPRHDTVYWYQQGPGQDPQFLISFYEKMQSDKGSIPDRFSAQQFSDYHSELNMSSLELGDSALYFCASRNTGGYGYTFGSGTRLTVV.

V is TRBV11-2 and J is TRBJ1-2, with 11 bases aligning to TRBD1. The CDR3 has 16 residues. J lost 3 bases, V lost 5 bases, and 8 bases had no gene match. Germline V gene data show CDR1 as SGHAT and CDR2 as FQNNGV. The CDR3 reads CASSLTLGQGDYGYTF. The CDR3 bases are TGTGCCAGCAGCCTCACCCTGGGACAGGGGGACTATGGCTACACCTTC.

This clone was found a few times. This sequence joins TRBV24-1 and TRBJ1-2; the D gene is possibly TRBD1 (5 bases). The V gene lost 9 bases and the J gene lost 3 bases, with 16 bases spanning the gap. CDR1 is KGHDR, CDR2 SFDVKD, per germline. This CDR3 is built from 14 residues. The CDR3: CATRPTDSYYGYTF. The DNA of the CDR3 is TGTGCCACCCGTCCCACCGACAGCTACTATGGCTACACCTTC.